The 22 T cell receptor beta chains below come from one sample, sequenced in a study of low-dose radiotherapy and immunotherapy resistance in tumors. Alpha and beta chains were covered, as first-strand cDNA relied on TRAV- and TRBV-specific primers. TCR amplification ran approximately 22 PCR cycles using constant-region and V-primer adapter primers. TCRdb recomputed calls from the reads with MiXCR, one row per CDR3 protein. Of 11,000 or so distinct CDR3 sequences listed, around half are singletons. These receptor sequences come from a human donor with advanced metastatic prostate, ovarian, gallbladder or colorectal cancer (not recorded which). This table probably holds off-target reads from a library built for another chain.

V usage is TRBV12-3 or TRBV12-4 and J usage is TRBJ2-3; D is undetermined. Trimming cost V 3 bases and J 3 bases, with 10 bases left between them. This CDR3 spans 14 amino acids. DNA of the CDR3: TGTGCCAGCAGTTTCCCAGGACGGACAGATACGCAGTATTTT. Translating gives CASSFPGRTDTQYF.

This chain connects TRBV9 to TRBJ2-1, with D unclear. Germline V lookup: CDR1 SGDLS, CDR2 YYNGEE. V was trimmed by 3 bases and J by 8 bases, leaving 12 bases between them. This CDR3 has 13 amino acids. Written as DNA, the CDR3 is TGTGCCAGCAGCGCTAAACCCTTCGATGAGCAGTTCTTC. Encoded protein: CASSAKPFDEQFF. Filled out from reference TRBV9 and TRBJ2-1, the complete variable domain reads DSGVTQTPKHLITATGQRVTLRCSPRSGDLSVYWYQQSLDQGLQFLIQYYNGEERAKGNILERFSAQQFPDLHSELNLSSLELGDSALYFCASSAKPFDEQFFGPGTRLTVL.

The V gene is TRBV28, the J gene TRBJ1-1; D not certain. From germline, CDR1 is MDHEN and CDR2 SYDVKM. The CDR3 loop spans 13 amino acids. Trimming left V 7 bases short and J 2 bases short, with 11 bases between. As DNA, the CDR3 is TGTGCCAGCACGTATCTAAAAAACACTGAAGCTTTCTTT. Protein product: CASTYLKNTEAFF.

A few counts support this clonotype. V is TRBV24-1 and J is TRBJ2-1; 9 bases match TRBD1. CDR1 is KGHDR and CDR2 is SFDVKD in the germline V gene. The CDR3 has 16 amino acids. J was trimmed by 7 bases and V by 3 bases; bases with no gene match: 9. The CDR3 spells CATSDPGQGKRNEQFF. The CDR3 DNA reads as TGTGCCACCAGTGATCCGGGACAGGGTAAAAGGAATGAGCAGTTCTTC.

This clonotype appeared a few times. The CDR3 DNA sequence: TGCAGCGTTGAGGCCTCAGACAGGCCAGATACGCAGTATTTT. This codes for CSVEASDRPDTQYF. The gene calls are TRBV29-1 and TRBJ2-3; weak D call: TRBD1 (6 bases). The V end was cut by 3 bases, the J end by 4 bases, with 14 bases between. Germline CDR1 is SQVTM and CDR2 is ANQGSEA. The length of the CDR3 is 14 residues.

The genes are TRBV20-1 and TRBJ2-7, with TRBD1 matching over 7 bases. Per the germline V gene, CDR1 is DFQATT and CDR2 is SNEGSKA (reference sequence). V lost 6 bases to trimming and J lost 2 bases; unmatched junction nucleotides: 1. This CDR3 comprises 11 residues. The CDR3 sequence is CSAGQAYEQYF. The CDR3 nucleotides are TGCAGTGCAGGACAGGCCTACGAGCAGTACTTC.

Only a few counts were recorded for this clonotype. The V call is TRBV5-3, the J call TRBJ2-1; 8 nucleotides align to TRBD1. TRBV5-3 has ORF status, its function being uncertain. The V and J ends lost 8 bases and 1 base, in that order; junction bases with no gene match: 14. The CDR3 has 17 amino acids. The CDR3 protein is CASAEGRGQFSYNEQFF. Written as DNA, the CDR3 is TGTGCCAGCGCTGAGGGCAGGGGGCAGTTTTCCTACAATGAGCAGTTCTTC.

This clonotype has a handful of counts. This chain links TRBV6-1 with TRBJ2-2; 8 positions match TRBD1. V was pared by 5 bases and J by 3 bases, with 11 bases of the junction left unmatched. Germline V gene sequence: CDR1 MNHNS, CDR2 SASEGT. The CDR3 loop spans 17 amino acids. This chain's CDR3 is CASSNPHSGGDTGELFF. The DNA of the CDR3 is TGTGCCAGCAGTAACCCCCATTCAGGGGGCGACACCGGGGAGCTGTTTTTT.

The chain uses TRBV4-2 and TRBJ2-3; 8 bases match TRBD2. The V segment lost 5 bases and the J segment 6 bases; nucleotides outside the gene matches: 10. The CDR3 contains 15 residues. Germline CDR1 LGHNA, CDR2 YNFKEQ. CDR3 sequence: CASSVSGGGPDTQYF. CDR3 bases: TGTGCCAGCAGCGTCAGCGGGGGAGGACCCGATACGCAGTATTTT.

The DNA for the CDR3 is TGTGCCACCGGGGGACAATACAGCTATGGCTACACCTTC. Its translation is CATGGQYSYGYTF. The chain links TRBV28 to TRBJ1-2; D is possibly TRBD1 (6 bases). V was trimmed by 10 bases and J by 4 bases, leaving 16 bases between them. The CDR3 sequence is 13 residues long. The germline gives CDR1 MDHEN, CDR2 SYDVKM.

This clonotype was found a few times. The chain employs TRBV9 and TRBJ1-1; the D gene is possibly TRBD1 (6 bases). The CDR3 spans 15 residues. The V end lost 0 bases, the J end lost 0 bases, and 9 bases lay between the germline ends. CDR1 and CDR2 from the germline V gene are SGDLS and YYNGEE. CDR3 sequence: CASSVGDTLNTEAFF. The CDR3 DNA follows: TGTGCCAGCAGCGTAGGGGACACGTTGAACACTGAAGCTTTCTTT. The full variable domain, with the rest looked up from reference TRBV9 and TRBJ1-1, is DSGVTQTPKHLITATGQRVTLRCSPRSGDLSVYWYQQSLDQGLQFLIQYYNGEERAKGNILERFSAQQFPDLHSELNLSSLELGDSALYFCASSVGDTLNTEAFFGQGTRLTVV.

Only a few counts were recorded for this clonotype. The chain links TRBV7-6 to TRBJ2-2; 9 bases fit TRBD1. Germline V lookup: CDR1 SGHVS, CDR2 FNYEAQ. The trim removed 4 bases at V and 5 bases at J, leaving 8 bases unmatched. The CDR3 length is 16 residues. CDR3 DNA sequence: TGTGCCAGCAGCTCGCCGGGACAGGGTTTAACCGGGGAGCTGTTTTTT. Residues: CASSSPGQGLTGELFF.

CDR3 nucleotide sequence: TGTGCCAGAGGACAGGGGGACCTCCATGGCCCCACCTATAATTCACCCCTCCACTTT. Residues: CARGQGDLHGPTYNSPLHF. The gene calls are TRBV10-3 and TRBJ1-6, with 10 nucleotides matching TRBD1. In germline, CDR1 is ENHRY, CDR2 SYGVKD. Germline trimming cut 10 bases from V and 2 bases from J; bases unmatched to any gene: 17. CDR3 length equals 19 residues.

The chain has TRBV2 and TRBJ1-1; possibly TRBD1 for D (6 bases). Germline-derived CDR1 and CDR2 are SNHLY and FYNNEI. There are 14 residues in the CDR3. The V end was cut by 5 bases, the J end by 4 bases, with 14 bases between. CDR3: CASSFQRGGTEAFF. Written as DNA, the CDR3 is TGTGCCAGCAGTTTCCAGAGGGGGGGCACTGAAGCTTTCTTT.

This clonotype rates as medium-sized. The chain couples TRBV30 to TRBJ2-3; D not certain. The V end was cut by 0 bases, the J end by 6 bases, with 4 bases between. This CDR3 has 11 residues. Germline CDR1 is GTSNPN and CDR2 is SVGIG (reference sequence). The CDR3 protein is CAWSVLDTQYF. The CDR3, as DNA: TGTGCCTGGAGTGTATTGGATACGCAGTATTTT.

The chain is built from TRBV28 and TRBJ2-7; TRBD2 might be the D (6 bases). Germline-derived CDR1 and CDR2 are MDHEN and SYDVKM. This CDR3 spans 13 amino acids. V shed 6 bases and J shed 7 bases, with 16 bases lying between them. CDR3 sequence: CASRRDARAEQYF. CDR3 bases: TGTGCCAGCAGGCGGGACGCCCGGGCAGAGCAGTACTTC.

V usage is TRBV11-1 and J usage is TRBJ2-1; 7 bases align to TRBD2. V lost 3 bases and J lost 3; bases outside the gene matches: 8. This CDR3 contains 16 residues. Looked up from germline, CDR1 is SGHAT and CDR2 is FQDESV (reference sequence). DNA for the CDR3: TGTGCCAGCAGCTTTAAGGGGAGGGCCTTCTACAATGAGCAGTTCTTC. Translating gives CASSFKGRAFYNEQFF.

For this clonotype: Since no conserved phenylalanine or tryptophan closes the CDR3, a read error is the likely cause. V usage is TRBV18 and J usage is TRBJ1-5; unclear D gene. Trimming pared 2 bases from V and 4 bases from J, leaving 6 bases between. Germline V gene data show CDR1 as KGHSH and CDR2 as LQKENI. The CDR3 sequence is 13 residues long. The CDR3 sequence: CASSPSLNQPQHI. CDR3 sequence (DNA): TGTGCCAGCTCACCATCCCTAAATCAGCCCCAGCATATT.

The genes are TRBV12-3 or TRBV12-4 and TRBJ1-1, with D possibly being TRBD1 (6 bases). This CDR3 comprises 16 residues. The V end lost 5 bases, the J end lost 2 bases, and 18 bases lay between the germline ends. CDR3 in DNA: TGTGCCAGCAGTGATGAGGAGACAGGATTTAACACTGAAGCTTTCTTT. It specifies CASSDEETGFNTEAFF.

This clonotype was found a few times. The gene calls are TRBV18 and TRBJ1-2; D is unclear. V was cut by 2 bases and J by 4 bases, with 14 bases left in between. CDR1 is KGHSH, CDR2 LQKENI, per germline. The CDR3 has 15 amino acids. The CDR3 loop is CASSPTATGGYGYTF. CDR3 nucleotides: TGTGCCAGCTCACCAACAGCTACTGGCGGCTATGGCTACACCTTC.

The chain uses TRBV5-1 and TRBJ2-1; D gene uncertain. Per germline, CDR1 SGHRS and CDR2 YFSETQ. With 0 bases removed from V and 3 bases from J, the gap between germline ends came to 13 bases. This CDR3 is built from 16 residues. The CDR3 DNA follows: TGCGCCAGCAGCTTGGGAAGTGGACCGAGCTACAATGAGCAGTTCTTC. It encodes CASSLGSGPSYNEQFF.

In nucleotides, the CDR3 is TGCAGTGCCGAGGGAACGGGACTAGCGGGAGCCCAAGATACGCAGTATTTT. Translation gives CSAEGTGLAGAQDTQYF. The gene calls are TRBV20-1 and TRBJ2-3, with TRBD2 identical over 14 bases. Germline-derived CDR1 and CDR2 are DFQATT and SNEGSKA (reference sequence). The J segment lost 5 bases and the V segment lost 6 bases, leaving 13 bases of the junction unmatched. This CDR3 spans 17 amino acids.